This TCR beta chain originates from a study of early T cells in non-severe SARS-CoV-2 infection. Regarding the study as a whole: The VDJdb matching leaned toward anti-spike CD8 responses and overlooked private and CD4 specificities.

TCRdb re-called the 5' RACE reads with MiXCR, one entry per CDR3 protein. The sample records 50,000 to 85,000 distinct CDR3 sequences, around 8.7% being singletons. V shed 6 bases, J shed 6 bases, and the junction held 10 bases outside the gene matches. The CDR3 contains 16 residues. Germline assignment: CDR1 LNHDA and CDR2 SQIVND (reference sequence). Remarks on this clonotype: Its antigen is as yet unknown.

The sequenced sample consisted of whole blood. The rearrangement links TRBV19 to TRBJ2-2; 10 bases match TRBD2. The sequence came from an adult who was a healthcare worker with PCR-confirmed SARS-CoV-2 infection or an uninfected control (not recorded which). The DNA of the CDR3 is TGTGCCAGTAGCGCGAGCGGGAGGGCCTGGGCCGGGGAGCTGTTTTTT. It encodes CASSASGRAWAGELFF.